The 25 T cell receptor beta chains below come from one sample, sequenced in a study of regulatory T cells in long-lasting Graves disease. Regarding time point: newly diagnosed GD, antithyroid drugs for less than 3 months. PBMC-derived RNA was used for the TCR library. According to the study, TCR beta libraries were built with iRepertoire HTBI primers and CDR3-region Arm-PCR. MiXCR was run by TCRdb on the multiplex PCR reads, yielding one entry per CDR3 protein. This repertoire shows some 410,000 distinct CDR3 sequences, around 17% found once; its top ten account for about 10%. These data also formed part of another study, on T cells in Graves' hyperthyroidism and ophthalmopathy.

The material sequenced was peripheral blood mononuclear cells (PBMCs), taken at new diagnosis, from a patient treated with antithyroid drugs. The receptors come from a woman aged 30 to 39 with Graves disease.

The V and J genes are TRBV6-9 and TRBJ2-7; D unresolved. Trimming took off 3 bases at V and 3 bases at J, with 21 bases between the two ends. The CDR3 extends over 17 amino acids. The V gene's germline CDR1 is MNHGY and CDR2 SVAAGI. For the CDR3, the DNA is TGTGCCAGCAGTTACGAAAGATTAGGATACCTGGGCTACGAGCAGTACTTC. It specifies CASSYERLGYLGYEQYF.

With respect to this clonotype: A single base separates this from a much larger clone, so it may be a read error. The CDR3 loop reads CASSLYASGRFYSYEQHF. The DNA for the CDR3 is TGTGCCAGCAGTTTATATGCTAGCGGGAGGTTCTACTCCTACGAGCAGCACTTC. The chain uses TRBV28 and TRBJ2-7, with 11 positions matching TRBD2. In germline, CDR1 is MDHEN, CDR2 SYDVKM. CDR3 length equals 18 residues.

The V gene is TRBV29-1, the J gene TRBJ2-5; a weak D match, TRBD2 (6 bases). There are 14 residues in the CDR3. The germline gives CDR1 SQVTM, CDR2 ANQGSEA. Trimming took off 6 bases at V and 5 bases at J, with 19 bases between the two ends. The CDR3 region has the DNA TGCAGCGTAGGAAGGGTCGCGGGGAGGGAGACCCAGTACTTC. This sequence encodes CSVGRVAGRETQYF.

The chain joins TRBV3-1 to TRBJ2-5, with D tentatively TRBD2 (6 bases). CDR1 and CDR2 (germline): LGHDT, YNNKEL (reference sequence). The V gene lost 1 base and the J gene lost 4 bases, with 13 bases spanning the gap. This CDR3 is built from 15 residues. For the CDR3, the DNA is TGTGCCAGCAGCCAAGGCCCGGAGGGACTAGAGACCCAGTACTTC. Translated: CASSQGPEGLETQYF.

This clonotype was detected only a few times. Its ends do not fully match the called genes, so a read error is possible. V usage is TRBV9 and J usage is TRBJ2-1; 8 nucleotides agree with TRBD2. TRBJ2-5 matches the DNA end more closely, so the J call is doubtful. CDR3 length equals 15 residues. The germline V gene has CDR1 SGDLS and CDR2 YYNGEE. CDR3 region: CASSFPSSGKETQYF. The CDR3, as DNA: TGCGCCAGCAGCTTCCCTAGTAGCGGGAAAGAGACCCAGTACTTC.

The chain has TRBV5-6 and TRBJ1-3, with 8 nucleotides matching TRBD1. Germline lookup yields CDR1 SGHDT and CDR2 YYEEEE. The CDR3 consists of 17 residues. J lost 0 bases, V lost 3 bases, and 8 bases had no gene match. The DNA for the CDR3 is TGTGCCAGCAGCTACTTGGGGGACAGGCTCTCTGGAAACACCATATATTTT. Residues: CASSYLGDRLSGNTIYF.

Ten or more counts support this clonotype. CDR3 coding DNA: TGTGCCAGCAGTTACTCTACAGGGGTTATCTATGGCTACACCTTC. Its protein is CASSYSTGVIYGYTF. V usage is TRBV6-5 and J usage is TRBJ1-2; 7 nucleotides match TRBD1. Germline V gene data show CDR1 as MNHEY and CDR2 as SVGAGI. J lost 4 bases, V lost 0 bases, and 5 bases had no gene match. There are 15 residues in the CDR3.

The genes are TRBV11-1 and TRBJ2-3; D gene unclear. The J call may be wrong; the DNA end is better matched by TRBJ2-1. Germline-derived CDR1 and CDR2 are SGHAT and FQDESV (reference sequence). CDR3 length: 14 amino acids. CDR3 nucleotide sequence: TGTGCCAGCAGCGGGCGACTTGGGAACTACGAGCAGTTCTTC. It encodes CASSGRLGNYEQFF.

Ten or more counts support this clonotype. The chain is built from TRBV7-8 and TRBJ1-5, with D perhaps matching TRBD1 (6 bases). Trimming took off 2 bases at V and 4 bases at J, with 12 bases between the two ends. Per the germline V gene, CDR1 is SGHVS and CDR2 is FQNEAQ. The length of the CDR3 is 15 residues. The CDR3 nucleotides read TGTGCCAGCAGCTTACTGGAGGGGGGGAATCAGCCCCAGCATTTT. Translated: CASSLLEGGNQPQHF.

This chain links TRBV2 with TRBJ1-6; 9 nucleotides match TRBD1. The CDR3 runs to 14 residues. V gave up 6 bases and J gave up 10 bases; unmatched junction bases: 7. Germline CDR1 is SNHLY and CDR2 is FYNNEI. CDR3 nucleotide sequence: TGTGCCAGCAGACTGACAGGGGGTCCCTCACCCCTCCACTTT. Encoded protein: CASRLTGGPSPLHF.

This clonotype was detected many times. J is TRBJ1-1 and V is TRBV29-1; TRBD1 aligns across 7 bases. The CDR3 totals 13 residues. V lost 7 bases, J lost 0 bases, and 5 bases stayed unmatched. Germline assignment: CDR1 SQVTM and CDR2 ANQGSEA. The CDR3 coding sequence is TGCAGCGAGACAGGGCCTATGAACACTGAAGCTTTCTTT. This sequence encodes CSETGPMNTEAFF.

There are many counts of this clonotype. CDR3 DNA: TGTGCCAGCAGCCAAGAATATCCCGGGACACCTAATGAAAAACTGTTTTTT. Residues: CASSQEYPGTPNEKLFF. This chain uses TRBV3-1 with TRBJ1-4; tentatively, D is TRBD1 (6 bases). The CDR3 consists of 17 residues. Germline V gene sequence: CDR1 LGHDT, CDR2 YNNKEL (reference sequence). Trimming took 0 bases from V and 3 from J, leaving 14 bases between them.

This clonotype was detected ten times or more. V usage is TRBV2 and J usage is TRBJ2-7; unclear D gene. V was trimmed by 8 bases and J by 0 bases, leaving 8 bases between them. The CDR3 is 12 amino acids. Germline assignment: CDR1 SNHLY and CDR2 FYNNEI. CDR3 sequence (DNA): TGTGCCAGCCACGGTGTCTCCTACGAGCAGTACTTC. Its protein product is CASHGVSYEQYF.

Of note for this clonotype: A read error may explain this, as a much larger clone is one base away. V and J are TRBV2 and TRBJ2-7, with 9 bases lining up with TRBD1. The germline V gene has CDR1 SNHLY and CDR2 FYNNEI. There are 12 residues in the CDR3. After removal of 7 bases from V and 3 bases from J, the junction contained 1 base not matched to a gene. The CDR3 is CASKGQGYEQYF. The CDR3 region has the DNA TGTGCCAGCAAGGGACAGGGCTACGAGCAGTACTTC.

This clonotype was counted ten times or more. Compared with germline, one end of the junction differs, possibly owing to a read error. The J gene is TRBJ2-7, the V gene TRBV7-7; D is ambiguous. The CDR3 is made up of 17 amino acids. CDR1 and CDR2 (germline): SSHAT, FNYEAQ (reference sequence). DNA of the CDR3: TGTGCTAGCAGCTTAACCCCCCCTTGTCGGCCGTCATGTGGGCAGTACTTC. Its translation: CASSLTPPCRPSCGQYF.

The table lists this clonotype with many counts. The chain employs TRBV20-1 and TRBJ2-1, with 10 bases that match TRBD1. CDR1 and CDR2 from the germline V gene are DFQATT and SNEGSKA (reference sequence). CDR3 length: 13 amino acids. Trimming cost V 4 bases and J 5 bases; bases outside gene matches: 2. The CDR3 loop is CSAKGQGNNEQFF. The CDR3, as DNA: TGCAGTGCTAAGGGACAGGGGAACAATGAGCAGTTCTTC.

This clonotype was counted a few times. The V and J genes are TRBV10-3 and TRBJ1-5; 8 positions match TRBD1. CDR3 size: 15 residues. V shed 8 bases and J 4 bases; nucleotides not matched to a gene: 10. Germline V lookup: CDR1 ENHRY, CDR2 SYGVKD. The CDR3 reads CAIGRDRGGNQPQHF. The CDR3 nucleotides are TGTGCCATCGGCCGAGACAGGGGTGGTAATCAGCCCCAGCATTTT.

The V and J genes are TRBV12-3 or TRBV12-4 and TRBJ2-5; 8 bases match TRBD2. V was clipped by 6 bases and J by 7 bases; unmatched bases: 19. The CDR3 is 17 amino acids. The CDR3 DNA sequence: TGTGCCAGCAGCCGCCGGACATATAGCGGGGCCTCAGGGACCCAGTACTTC. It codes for CASSRRTYSGASGTQYF.

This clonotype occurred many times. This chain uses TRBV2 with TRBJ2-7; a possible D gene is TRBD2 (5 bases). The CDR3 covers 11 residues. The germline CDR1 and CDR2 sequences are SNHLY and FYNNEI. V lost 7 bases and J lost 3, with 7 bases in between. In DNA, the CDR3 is TGTGCCAGCAAAGGGAGCTACGAGCAGTACTTC. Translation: CASKGSYEQYF.

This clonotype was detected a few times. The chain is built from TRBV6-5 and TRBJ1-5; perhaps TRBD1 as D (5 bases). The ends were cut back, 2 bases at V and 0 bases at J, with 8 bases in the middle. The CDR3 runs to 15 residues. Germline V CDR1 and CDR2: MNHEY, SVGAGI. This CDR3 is CASSYRGDSNQPQHF. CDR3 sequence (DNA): TGTGCCAGCAGTTACCGGGGCGATAGCAATCAGCCCCAGCATTTT.

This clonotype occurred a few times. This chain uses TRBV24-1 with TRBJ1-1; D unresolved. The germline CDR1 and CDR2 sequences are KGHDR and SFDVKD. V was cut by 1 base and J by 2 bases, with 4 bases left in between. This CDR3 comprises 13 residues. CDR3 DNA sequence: TGTGCCACCAGTGATTTCGCAAACACTGAAGCTTTCTTT. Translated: CATSDFANTEAFF.

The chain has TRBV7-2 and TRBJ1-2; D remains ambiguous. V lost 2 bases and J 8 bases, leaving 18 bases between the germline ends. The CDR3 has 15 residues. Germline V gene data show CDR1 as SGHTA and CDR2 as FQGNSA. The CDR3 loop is CASSLTPRLSGGYTF. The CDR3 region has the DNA TGTGCCAGCAGCTTAACCCCTCGGCTCTCGGGAGGCTACACCTTC. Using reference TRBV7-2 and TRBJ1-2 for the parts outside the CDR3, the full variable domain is GAGVSQSPSNKVTEKGKDVELRCDPISGHTALYWYRQSLGQGLEFLIYFQGNSAPDKSGLPSDRFSAERTGGSVSTLTIQRTQQEDSAVYLCASSLTPRLSGGYTFGSGTRLTVV.

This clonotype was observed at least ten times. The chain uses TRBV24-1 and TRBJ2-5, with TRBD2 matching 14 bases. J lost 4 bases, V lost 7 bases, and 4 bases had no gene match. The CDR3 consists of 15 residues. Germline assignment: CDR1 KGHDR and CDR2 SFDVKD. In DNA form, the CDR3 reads TGTGCCACCAGGGGGACTAGCGGGAGTGGAGAGACCCAGTACTTC. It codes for CATRGTSGSGETQYF.

The CDR3: CASSQALAGAGELFF. The CDR3 nucleotides read TGCGCCAGCAGCCAAGCCCTAGCGGGAGCCGGGGAGCTGTTTTTT. This chain connects TRBV4-3 to TRBJ2-2, with 10 bases matching TRBD2. CDR1 is LGHNA, CDR2 YSLEER, per germline. With V trimmed by 1 base and J by 6 bases, 2 bases remained unmatched. CDR3 length: 15 residues.

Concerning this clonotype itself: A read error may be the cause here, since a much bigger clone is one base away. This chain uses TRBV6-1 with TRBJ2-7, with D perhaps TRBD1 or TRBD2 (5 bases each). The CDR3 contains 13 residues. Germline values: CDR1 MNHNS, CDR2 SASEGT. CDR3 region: CAAGEGTGDERYF. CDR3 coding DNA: TGTGCCGCCGGAGAAGGAACTGGGGACGAGCGGTACTTC.